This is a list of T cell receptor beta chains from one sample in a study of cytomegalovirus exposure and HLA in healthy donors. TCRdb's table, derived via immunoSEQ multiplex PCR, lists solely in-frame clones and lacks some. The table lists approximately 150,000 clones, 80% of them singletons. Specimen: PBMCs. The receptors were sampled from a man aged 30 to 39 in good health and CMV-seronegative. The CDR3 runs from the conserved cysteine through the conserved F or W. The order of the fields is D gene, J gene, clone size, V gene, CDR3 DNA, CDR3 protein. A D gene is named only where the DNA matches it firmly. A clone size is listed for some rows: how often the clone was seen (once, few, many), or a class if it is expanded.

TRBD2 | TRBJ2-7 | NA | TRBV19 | TGTGCCAGTAGTATCTCTAGCGGGCCCTACGAGCAGTACTTC | CASSISSGPYEQYF
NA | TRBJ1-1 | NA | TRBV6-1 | TGTGCCAGCAGGGACTCTGGTACTGAAGCTTTCTTT | CASRDSGTEAFF
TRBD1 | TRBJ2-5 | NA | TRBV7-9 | TGTGCCAGCAGCGGGGCTCACCGGGACAGGCTACAAGAGACCCAGTACTTC | CASSGAHRDRLQETQYF
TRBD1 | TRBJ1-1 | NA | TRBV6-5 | TGTGCCAGCAGTACGACAGGGGGCATGGTCACTGAAGCTTTCTTT | CASSTTGGMVTEAFF
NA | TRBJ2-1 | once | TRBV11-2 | TGTGCCAGCAGCTTAGATCTAAATACCCCCAATGAGCAGTTCTTC | CASSLDLNTPNEQFF
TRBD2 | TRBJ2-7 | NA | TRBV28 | TGTGCCAGCAATACACATCGTTTCGGACTAGCGGGGGACTACGAGCAGTACTTC | CASNTHRFGLAGDYEQYF
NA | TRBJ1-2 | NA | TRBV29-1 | TGCAGCGTTGAGGCAGGAATATCCCGCTATGGCTACACCTTC | CSVEAGISRYGYTF
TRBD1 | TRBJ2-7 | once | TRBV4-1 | TGCGCCAGCAGCCAAGATCCCGGGACAGGTAGCTACGAGCAGTACTTC | CASSQDPGTGSYEQYF
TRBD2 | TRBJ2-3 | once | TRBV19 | TGTGCCAGTAGTCTGGGGGTTTCGGCTAGCGGGGGGGCCGAAGATACGCAGTATTTT | CASSLGVSASGGAEDTQYF
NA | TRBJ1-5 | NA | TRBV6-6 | TGTGCCAGCAGGGCGGAGGGCCCTAGCAATCAGCCCCAGCATTTT | CASRAEGPSNQPQHF
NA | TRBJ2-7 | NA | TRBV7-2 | TGTGCCAGCAGCTTAGTCGACACCTACGAGCAGTACTTC | CASSLVDTYEQYF
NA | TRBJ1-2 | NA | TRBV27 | TGTGCCAGCAGTTTTACAGGGAATGGCTACACCTTC | CASSFTGNGYTF
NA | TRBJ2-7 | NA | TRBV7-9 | TGTTCCACGGGGACTCTTGTAACCCCCTACGAGCAGTACTTC | CSTGTLVTPYEQYF
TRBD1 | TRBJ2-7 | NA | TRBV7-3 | TGTGCCAGCAGCCCCGGGACAGGGGGGAACTACGAGCAGTACTTC | CASSPGTGGNYEQYF
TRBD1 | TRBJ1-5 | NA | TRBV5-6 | TGTGCCAGCAGCCCGGACAGGGGGGTTGGCAATCAGCCCCAGCATTTT | CASSPDRGVGNQPQHF
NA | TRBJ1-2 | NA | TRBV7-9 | TGTGCCAGCAGCTTATATCAGGGAACAAACTATGGCTACACCTTC | CASSLYQGTNYGYTF
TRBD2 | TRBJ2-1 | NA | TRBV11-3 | TGTGCCAGCAGCTTAGACCACGCGGGGGGGCTAAGTCCCTTGGATGAGCAGTTCTTC | CASSLDHAGGLSPLDEQFF
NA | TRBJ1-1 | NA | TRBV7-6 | TGTGCCAGCAGCTTGGTAGGAGGGCCACCAAACACTGAAGCTTTCTTT | CASSLVGGPPNTEAFF
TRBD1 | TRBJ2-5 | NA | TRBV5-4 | TGTGCCAGCAGCTTAGGACAGGGCCGGAGGGAGACCCAGTACTTC | CASSLGQGRRETQYF
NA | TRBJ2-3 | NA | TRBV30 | TGTGCCTGGAGTCCGGGTTTAAGAGATACGCAGTATTTT | CAWSPGLRDTQYF
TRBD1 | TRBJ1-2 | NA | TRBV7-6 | TGTGCCAGCAGCCCGTTCCCAAAGACAGGGCAGGGCTACACCTTC | CASSPFPKTGQGYTF
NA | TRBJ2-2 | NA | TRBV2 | TGTGCCAGCAGCCGCCGGGCAGGGGTGGCTTCTGGCGGGGAGCTGTTTTTT | CASSRRAGVASGGELFF
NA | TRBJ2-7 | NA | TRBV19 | TGTGCCAGTAGTTCAGGCCCTTACGAGCAGTACTTC | CASSSGPYEQYF
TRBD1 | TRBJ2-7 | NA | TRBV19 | TGTGCCAGTAGTGGGGACAGAGTCTACGAGCAGTACTTC | CASSGDRVYEQYF
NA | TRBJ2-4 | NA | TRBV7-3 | TGTGCCAGCAGCCCCATCCAAGTTAGGAGGAGCGGCTTAGCCAAAAACATTCAGTACTTC | CASSPIQVRRSGLAKNIQYF
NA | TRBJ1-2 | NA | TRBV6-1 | TGTGCCAGCAGCCGTCTAACAGAAACCTATGGCTACACCTTC | CASSRLTETYGYTF
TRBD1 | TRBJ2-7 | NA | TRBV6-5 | TGTGCCAGCAGTTACACACCCATCGGACAGGGGGACGAGCAGTACTTC | CASSYTPIGQGDEQYF
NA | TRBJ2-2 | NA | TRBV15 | TGTGCCACCAGCAGGCGGCGGGCGGTTGGCACCCGGGAGCTGTTTTTT | CATSRRRAVGTRELFF
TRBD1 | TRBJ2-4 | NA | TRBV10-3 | TGTGCCATCAGTGAACCGGGACAGGGGGCAAACATTCAGTACTTC | CAISEPGQGANIQYF
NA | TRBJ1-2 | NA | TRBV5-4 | TGTGCCAGCAGCTTAATGCTAGAGCCTTATGGCTACACCTTC | CASSLMLEPYGYTF
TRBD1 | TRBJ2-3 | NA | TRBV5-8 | TGTGCCAGCAGCTTAGGCGACAGGGTACGAAAGGGAGATACGCAGTATTTT | CASSLGDRVRKGDTQYF
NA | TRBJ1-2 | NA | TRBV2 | TGTGCCAGCAGTGATAAGGCGGCTAACTATGGCTACACCTTC | CASSDKAANYGYTF
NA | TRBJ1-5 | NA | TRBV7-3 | TGTGCCAGCAGCTTAGAAACCGGTCAGCCCCAGCATTTT | CASSLETGQPQHF
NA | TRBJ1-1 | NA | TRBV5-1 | TGCGCCAGCAGCTTGGGTTGGGGGGAACTACAATTGGGACCTGAAGCTTTCTTT | CASSLGWGELQLGPEAFF